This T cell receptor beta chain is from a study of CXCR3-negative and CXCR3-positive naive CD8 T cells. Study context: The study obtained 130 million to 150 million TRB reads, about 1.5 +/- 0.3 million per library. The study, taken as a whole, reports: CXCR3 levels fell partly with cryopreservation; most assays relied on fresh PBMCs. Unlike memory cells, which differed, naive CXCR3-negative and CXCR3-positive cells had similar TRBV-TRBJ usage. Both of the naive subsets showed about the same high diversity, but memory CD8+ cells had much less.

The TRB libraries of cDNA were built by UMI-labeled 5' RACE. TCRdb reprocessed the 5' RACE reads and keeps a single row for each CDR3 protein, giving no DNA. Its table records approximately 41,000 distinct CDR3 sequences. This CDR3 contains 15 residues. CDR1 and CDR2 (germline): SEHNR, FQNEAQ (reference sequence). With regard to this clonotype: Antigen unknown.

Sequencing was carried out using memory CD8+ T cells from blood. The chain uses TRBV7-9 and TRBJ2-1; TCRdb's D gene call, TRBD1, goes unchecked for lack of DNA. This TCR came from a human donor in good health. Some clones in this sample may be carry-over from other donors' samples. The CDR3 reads CASSPWGQHYNEQFF.